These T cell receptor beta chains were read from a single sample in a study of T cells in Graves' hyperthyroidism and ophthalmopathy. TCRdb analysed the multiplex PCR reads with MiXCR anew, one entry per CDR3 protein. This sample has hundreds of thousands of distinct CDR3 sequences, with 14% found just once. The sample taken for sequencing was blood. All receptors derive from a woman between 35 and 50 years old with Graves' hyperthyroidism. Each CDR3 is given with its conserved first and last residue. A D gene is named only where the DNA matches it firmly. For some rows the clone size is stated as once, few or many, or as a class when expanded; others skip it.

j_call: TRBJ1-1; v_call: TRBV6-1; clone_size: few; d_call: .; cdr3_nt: TGTGCCAGCACTAACCGGTGGGCTTTCTTT; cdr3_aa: CASTNRWAFF
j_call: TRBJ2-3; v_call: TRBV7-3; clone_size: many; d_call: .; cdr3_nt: TGTGCCAGCAGCTTAAAAGGACCAACCATCGAGGATACGCAGTATTTT; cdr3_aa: CASSLKGPTIEDTQYF
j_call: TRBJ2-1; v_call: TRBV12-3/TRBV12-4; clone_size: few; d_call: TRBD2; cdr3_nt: TGTGCCAGCAAGGGACTAGCGGGTAAGAATGAGCAGTTCTTC; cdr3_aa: CASKGLAGKNEQFF
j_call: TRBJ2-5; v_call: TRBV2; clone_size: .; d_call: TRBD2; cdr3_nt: TGTGCCAGCATGGAGGGGCTAGCGGGAGGCCCCAGGGTGGAGACCCAGTACTTC; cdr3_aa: CASMEGLAGGPRVETQYF
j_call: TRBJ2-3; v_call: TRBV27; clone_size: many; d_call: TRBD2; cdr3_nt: TGTGCCAGCAGTGGAAGCGGGAGGGATACGCAGTATTTT; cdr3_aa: CASSGSGRDTQYF
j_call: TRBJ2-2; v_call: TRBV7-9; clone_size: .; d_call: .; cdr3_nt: TGTGCCAGCAGCTTAGAGGGAGATATCTCCGGCGGGGAGCTGTTTTTT; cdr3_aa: CASSLEGDISGGELFF
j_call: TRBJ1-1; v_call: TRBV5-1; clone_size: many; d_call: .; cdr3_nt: TGCGCCAGCAGCTTGCAGGAGGGACCTGAAGCTTTCTTT; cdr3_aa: CASSLQEGPEAFF
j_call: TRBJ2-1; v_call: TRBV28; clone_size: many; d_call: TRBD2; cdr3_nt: TGTGCCAGCAGTTTAGGGGGGGAGTCAAGAAGAAATGAGCAGTTCTTC; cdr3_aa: CASSLGGESRRNEQFF
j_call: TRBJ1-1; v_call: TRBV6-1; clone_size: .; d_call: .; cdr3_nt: TGTGCCAGCAGTAGAACGCGGACATATCTTAACACTGAAGCTTTCTTT; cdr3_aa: CASSRTRTYLNTEAFF
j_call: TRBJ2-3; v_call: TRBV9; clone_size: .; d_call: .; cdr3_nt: TGTGCCAGCAGCGTAGCGAGAGTGGGTACAGATACGCAGTATTTT; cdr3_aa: CASSVARVGTDTQYF
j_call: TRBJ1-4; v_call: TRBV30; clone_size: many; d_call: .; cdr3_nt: TGTGCCTGGAGTGTAGGTGTGGAGTCGAAAAAACTGTTTTTT; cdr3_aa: CAWSVGVESKKLFF
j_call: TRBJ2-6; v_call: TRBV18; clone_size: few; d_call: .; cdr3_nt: TGTGCCAGCTCCGCCGGAACAAGCGTCTCTGGGGCCAACGTCCTGACTTTC; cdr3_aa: CASSAGTSVSGANVLTF
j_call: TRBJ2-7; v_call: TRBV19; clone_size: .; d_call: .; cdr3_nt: TGTGCCAGTAGTACTTCAATTAGCGGCCGGAGCTCCTACGAGCAGTACTTC; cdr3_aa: CASSTSISGRSSYEQYF
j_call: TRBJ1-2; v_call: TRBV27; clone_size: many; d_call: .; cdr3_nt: TGTGCCAGCAGTCAAAATGCCGCTAACTATGGCTACACCTTC; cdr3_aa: CASSQNAANYGYTF
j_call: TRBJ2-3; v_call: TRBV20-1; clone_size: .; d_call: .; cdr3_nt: TGCAGTGTCGAACCCCGGGGGGACAGTCGCACAGATACGCAGTATTTT; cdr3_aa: CSVEPRGDSRTDTQYF
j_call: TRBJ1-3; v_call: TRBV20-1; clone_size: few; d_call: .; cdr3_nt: TGCAGTGCTAGTTGGTCCCTCTGCGAACACTCTGGAAACACCATATATTTT; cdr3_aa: CSASWSLCEHSGNTIYF
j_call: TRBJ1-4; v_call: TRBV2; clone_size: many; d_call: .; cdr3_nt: TGTGCCAGCAGTGAAGGGGACACTAATGAAAAACTGTTTTTT; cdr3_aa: CASSEGDTNEKLFF
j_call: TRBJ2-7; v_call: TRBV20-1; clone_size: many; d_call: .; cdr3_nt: TGCAGTGCTAGAGATCAAGTCAGGTTCGTGGAGCAGTACTTC; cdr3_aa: CSARDQVRFVEQYF
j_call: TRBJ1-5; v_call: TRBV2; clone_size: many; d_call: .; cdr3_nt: TGTGCCAGCAGCGCAGGGATGGGCAATCAGCCCCAGCATTTT; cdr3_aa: CASSAGMGNQPQHF
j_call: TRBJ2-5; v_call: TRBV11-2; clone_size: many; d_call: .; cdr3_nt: TGTGCCAGCAGCCCTGGGGACGGAGTGACCCAGTACTTC; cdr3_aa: CASSPGDGVTQYF
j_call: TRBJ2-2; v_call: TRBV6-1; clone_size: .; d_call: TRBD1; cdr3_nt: TGTGCCAGCAGAGAGGGGGCTAACACCGGGGAGCTGTTTTTT; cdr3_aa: CASREGANTGELFF
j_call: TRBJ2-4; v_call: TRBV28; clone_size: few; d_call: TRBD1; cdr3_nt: TGTGCCAGCAGTTTTGATGCAGGGGGCCTCAAAAACATTCAGTACTTC; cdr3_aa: CASSFDAGGLKNIQYF
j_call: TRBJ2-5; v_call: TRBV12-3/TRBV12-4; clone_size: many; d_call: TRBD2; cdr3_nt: TGTGCCAGCAGTTTAGGCATAGGGACTAGCGGCCAAGAGACCCAGTACTTC; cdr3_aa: CASSLGIGTSGQETQYF
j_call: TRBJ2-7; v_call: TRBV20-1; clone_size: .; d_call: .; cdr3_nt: TGCAGTGCTAGCGCCAGGGACTACGAGCAGTACTTC; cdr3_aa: CSASARDYEQYF
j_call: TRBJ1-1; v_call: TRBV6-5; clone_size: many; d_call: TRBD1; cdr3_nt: TGTGCCAGCAGTTACCTACAGGGGGGCTCTGAAGCTTTCTTT; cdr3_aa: CASSYLQGGSEAFF
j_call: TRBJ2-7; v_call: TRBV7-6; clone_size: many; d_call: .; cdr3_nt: TGTGCCAGCAGCTTGGGAACAGGGAAGGTCCCCTACGAGCAGTACTTC; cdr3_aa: CASSLGTGKVPYEQYF
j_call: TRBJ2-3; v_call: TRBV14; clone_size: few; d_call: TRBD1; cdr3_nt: TGTGCCAGCAGCCATTCTAAAGACAGGGTCGAGACAGATACGCAGTATTTT; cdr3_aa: CASSHSKDRVETDTQYF
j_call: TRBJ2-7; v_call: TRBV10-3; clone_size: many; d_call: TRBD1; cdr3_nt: TGTGCCATCAGTGAGATGTCGACAGGGAGCGGCGAGCAGTACTTC; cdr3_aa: CAISEMSTGSGEQYF
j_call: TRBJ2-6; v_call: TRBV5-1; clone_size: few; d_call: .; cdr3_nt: TGCGCCAGCAGCTTGGATATCGTGGTCGCTGGGGCCAACGTCCTGACTTTC; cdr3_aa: CASSLDIVVAGANVLTF
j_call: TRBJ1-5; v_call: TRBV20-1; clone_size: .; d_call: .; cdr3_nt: TGCAGTGCTAGAGAGAGGACAGTGGCCTCAAGGGGCAATCAGCCCCAGCATTTT; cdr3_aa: CSARERTVASRGNQPQHF
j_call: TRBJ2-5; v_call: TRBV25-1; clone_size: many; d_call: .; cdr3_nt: TGTGCCAGCAGTGAACAGCAATTAATCGCAGGGATAGAGACCCAGTACTTC; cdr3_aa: CASSEQQLIAGIETQYF
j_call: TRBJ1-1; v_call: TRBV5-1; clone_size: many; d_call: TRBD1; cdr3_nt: TGCGCCAGCAGCTTGGCCGGGACAGGGGACACTGAAGCTTTCTTT; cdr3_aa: CASSLAGTGDTEAFF
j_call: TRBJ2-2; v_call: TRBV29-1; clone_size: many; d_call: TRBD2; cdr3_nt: TGCAGCGTTGCTATAGCGGGAGGGCCGGCCGGGGAGCTGTTTTTT; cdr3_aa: CSVAIAGGPAGELFF
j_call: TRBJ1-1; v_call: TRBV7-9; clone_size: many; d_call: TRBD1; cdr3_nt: TGTGCCAGCAGCTCCGGCTCCGGGACAGGGAGGACTGAAGCTTTCTTT; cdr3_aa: CASSSGSGTGRTEAFF
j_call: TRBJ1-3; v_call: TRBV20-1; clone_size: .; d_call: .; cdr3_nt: TGCAGTGCCCGGGCAAGTGGAAACACCATATATTTT; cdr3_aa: CSARASGNTIYF
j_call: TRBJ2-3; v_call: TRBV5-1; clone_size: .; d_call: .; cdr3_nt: TGCGCCAGCAGCTTGGCCCGGTGGGAGACAGATACGCAGTATTTT; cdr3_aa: CASSLARWETDTQYF
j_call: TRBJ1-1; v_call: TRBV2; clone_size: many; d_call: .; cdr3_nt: TGTGCCAGCAGTGAAAGCAGGGGACCCACTGAAGCTTTCTTT; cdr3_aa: CASSESRGPTEAFF
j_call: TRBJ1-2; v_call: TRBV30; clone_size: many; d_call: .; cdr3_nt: TGTGCCTGGACCAAGTCTAACAGGGCAGGTTATGGCTACACCTTC; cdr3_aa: CAWTKSNRAGYGYTF
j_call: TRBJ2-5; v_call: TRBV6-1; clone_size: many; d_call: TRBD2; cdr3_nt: TGTGCCAGCAGCACGACTAGCGGGAGCTGGGAGACCCAGTACTTC; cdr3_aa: CASSTTSGSWETQYF
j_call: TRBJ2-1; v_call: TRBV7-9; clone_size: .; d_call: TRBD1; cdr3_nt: TGTGCCAGCCAGGGCAGGGGGAATGAGCAGTTCTTC; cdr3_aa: CASQGRGNEQFF
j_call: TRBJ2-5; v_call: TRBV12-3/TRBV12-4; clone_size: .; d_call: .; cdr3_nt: TGTGCCAGCAGCCTGGGAATCGGGGAGACCCAGTACTTC; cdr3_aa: CASSLGIGETQYF
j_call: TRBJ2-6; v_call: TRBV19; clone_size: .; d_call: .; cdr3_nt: TGTGCCAGTAGTTTTAGAGATCCAGCCTCAGGGTCCGGGGCCAACGTCCTGACTTTC; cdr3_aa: CASSFRDPASGSGANVLTF
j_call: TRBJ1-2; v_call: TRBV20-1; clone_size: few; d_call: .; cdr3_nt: TGCAGTGCTAGTGGGATGTTCTATGGCTACACCTTC; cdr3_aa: CSASGMFYGYTF
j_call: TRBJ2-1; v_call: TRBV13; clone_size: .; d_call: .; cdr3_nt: TGTGCCAGCAGCTTCCAACCCTACAATGAGCAGTCCTTC; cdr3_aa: CASSFQPYNEQSF
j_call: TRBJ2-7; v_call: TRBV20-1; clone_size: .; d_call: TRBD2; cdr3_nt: TGCAGTGCTAGGTCTAGCGGGATGTCCTACGAGCAGTACTTC; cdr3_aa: CSARSSGMSYEQYF
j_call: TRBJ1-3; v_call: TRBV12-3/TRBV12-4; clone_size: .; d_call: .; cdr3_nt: TGTGCCAGCACCCCCGGACAGACTGGAAACACCATATATTTT; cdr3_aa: CASTPGQTGNTIYF
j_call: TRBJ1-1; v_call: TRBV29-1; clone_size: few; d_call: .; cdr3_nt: TGCAGCCCTGGAGGTCTGGATGAAGCTTTCTTT; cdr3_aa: CSPGGLDEAFF
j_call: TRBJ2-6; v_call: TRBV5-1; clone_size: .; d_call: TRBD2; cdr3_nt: TGCGCCAGCAGCCATATAGCGGGGTCCTCTGGGGCCAACGTCCTGACTTTC; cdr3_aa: CASSHIAGSSGANVLTF
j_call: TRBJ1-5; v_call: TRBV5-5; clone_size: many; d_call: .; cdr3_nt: TGTGCCAGCAGCTCCCAGGGGATGGGCAATCAGCCCCAGCATTTT; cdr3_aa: CASSSQGMGNQPQHF
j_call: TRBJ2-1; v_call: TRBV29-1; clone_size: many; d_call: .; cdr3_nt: TGCAGCGTTGAAGGGAGCGGAAGGGCAACTTCCTACAATGAGCAGTTCTTC; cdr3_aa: CSVEGSGRATSYNEQFF
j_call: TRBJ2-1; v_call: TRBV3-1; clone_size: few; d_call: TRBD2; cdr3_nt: TGTGCCAGCAGCCAAGATTTAGGAGGACTAGCGGGAAAAGAGCAGTTCTTC; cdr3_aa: CASSQDLGGLAGKEQFF
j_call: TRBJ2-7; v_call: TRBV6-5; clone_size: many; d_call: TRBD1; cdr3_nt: TGTGCCAGCAGTTACTCGTTCCAGGACAGGACGACGTACGAGCAGTACTTC; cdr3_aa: CASSYSFQDRTTYEQYF
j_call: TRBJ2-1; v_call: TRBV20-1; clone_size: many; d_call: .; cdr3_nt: TGCAGTGCCCCTCTTGTGGGATTCTACAATGAGCAGTTCTTC; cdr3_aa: CSAPLVGFYNEQFF
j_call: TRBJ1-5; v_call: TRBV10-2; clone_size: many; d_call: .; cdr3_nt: TGCGCCAGCAGTGCAGGGAGGTTTAGCAATCAGCCCCAGCATTTT; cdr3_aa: CASSAGRFSNQPQHF
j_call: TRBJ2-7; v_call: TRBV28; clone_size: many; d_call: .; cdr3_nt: TGTGCCAGCTGGAACAGGGATTATCGAAGGTCCTCCTACGAGCAGTACTTC; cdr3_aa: CASWNRDYRRSSYEQYF
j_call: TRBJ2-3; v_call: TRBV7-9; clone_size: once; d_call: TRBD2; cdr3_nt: TGTGCCAGCAGCTTTACTAGCGGGAGTGGGACAGATACGCAGTATTTT; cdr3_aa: CASSFTSGSGTDTQYF